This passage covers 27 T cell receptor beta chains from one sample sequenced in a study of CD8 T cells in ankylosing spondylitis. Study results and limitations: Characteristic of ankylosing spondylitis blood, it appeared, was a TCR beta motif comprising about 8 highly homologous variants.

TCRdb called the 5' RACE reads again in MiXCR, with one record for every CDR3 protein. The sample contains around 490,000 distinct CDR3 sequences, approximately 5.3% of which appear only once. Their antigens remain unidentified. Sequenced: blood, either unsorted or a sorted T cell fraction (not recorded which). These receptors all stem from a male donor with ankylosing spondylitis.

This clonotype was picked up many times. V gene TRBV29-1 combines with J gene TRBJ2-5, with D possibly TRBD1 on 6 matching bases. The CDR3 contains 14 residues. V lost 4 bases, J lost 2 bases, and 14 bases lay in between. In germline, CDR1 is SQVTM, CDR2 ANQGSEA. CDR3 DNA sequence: TGCAGCGTTGGGGGCAGGGGTTTACAAGAGACCCAGTACTTC. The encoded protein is CSVGGRGLQETQYF.

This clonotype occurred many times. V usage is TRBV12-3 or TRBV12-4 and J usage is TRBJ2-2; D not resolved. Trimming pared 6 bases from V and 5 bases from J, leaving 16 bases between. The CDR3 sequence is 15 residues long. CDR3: CASSPRWEGTGELFF. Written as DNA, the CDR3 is TGTGCCAGCAGCCCCAGGTGGGAAGGGACCGGGGAGCTGTTTTTT.

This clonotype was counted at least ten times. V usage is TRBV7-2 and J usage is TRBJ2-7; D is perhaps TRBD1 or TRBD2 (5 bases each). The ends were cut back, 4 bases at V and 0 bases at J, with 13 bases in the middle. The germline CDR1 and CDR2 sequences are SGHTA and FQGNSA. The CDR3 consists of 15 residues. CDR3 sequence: CASSSRGIGSYEQYF. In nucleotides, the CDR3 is TGTGCCAGCAGCTCGAGGGGTATAGGCTCCTACGAGCAGTACTTC.

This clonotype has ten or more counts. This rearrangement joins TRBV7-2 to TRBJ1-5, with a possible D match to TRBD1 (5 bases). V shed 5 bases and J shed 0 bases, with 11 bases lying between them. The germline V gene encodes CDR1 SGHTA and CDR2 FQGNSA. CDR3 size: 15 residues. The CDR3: CASSPGAHSNQPQHF. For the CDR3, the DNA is TGTGCCAGCAGCCCCGGGGCCCATAGCAATCAGCCCCAGCATTTT.

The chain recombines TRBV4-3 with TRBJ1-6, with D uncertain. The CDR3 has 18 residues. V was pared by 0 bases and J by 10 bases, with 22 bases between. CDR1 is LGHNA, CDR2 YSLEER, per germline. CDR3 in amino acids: CASSQDSHRIRWESPLHF. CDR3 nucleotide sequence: TGCGCCAGCAGCCAAGATTCCCACCGCATCCGCTGGGAGTCACCCCTCCACTTT.

CDR3 coding DNA: TGTGCCAGCAGCCTACTCAGCGGGAGAGGATACGAGCAGTACTTC. Its protein product is CASSLLSGRGYEQYF. The gene calls are TRBV7-2 and TRBJ2-7; 8 bases fit TRBD2. The junction had 10 bases not matched to a gene; V was cut back by 5 bases and J by 4 bases. Germline assignment: CDR1 SGHTA and CDR2 FQGNSA. The CDR3 consists of 15 residues.

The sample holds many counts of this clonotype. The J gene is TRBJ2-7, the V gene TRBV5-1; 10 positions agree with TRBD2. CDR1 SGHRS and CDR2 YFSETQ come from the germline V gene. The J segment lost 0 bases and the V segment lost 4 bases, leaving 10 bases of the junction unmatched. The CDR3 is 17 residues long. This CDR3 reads CASSPRTSGYSSYEQYF. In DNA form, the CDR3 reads TGCGCCAGCAGCCCGCGGACTAGCGGCTATAGCTCCTACGAGCAGTACTTC.

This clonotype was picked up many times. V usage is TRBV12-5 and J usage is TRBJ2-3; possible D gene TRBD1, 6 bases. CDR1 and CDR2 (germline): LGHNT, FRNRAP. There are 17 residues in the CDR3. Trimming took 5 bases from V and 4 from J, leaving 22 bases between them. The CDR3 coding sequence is TGTGCTAGTGGTCCTACCCTCCTGACAGGAGACCCAGATACGCAGTATTTT. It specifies CASGPTLLTGDPDTQYF.

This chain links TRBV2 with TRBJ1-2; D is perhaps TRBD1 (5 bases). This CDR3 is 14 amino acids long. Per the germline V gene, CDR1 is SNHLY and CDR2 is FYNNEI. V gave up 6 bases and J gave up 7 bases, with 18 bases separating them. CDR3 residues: CASSPGGGDSGYTF. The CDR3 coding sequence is TGTGCCAGCAGCCCTGGGGGGGGGGATAGTGGCTACACCTTC.

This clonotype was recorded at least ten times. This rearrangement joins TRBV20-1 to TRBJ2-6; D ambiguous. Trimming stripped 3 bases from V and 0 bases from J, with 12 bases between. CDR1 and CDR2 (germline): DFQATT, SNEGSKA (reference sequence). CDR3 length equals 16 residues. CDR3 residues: CSASPLHLSGANVLTF. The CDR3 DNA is TGCAGTGCTAGCCCCCTCCACCTCTCTGGGGCCAACGTCCTGACTTTC.

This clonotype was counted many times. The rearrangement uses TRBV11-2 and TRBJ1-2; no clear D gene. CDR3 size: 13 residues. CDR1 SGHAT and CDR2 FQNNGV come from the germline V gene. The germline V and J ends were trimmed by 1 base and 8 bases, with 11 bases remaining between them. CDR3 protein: CASSLARIGGYTF. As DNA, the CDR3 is TGTGCCAGCAGCTTAGCCAGGATAGGGGGCTACACCTTC.

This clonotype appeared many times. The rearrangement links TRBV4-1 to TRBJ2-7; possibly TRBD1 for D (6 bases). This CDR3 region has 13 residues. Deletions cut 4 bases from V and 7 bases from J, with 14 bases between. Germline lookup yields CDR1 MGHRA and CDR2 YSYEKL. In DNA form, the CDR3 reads TGCGCCAGCAGCCCCCCCAACCAGGGGGAGCAGTACTTC. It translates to CASSPPNQGEQYF.

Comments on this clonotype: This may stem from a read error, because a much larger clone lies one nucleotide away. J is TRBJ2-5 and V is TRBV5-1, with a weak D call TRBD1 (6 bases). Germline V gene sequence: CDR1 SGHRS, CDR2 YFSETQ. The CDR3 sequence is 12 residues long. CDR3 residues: CASTDSRETLYF. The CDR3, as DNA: TGCGCCAGCACGGACAGTCGAGAGACCCTGTACTTC.

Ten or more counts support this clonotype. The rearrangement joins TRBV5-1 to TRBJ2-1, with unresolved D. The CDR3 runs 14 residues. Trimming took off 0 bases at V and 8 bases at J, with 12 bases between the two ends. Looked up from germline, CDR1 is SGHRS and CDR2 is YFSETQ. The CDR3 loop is CASSLGAVWDEQFF. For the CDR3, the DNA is TGCGCCAGCAGCTTGGGGGCGGTTTGGGATGAGCAGTTCTTC.

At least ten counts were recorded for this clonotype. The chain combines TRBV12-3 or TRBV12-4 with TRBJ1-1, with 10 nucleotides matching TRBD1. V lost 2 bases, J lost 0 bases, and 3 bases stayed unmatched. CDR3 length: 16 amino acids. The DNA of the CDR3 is TGTGCCAGCAGTTTACGGACAGGGGGGATGAACACTGAAGCTTTCTTT. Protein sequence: CASSLRTGGMNTEAFF.

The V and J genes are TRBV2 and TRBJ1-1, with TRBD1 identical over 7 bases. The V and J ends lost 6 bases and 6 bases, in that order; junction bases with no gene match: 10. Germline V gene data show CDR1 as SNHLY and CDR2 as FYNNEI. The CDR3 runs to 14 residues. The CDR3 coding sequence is TGTGCCAGCAGCAGAACCTGGGACAGCGCTGAAGCTTTCTTT. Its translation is CASSRTWDSAEAFF.

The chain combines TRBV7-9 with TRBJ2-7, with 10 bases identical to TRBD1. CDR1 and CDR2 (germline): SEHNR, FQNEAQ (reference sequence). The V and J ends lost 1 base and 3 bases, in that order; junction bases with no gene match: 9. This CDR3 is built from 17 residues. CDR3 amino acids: CASSLGKGTGVLYEQYF. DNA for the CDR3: TGTGCCAGCAGCTTAGGAAAGGGGACAGGGGTCCTCTACGAGCAGTACTTC.

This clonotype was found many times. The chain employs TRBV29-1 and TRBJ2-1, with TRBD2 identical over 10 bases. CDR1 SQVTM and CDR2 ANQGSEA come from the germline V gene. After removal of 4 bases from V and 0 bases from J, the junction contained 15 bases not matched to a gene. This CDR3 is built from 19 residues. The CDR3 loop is CSVAGLADSLISSYNEQFF. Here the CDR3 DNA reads TGCAGCGTTGCCGGACTAGCGGATTCCCTAATAAGCTCCTACAATGAGCAGTTCTTC.

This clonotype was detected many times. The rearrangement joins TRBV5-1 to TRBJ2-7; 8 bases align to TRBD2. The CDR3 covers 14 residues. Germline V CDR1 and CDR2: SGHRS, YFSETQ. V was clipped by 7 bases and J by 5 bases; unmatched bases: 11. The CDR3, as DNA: TGCGCCAGCCGGGGGGGAGCCAGCCTCAACGAGCAGTACTTC. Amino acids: CASRGGASLNEQYF.

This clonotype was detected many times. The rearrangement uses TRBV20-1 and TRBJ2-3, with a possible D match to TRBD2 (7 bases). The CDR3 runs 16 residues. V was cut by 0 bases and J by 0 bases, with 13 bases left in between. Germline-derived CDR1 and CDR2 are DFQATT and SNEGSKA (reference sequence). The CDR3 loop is CSARDRGGSSTDTQYF. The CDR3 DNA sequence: TGCAGTGCTAGAGATAGGGGGGGGTCTAGCACAGATACGCAGTATTTT.

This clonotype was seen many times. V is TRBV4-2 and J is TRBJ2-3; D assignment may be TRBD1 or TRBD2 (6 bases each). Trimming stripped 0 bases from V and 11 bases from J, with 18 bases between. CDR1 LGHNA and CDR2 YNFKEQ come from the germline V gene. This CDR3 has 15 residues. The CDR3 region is CASSQDGGGGSLQYF. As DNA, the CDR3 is TGTGCCAGCAGCCAAGATGGAGGGGGAGGATCCTTGCAGTATTTT.

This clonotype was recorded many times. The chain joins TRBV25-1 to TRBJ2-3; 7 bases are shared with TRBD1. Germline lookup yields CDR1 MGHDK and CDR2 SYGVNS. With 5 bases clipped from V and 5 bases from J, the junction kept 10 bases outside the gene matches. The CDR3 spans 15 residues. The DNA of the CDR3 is TGTGCCAGCAGTACCTACGAGGGGGCGGGAGATACGCAGTATTTT. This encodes CASSTYEGAGDTQYF.

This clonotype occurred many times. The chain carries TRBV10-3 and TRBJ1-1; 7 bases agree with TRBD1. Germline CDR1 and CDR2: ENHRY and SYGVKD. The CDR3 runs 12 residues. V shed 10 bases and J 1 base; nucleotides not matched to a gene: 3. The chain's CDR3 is CATGQANTEAFF. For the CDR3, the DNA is TGTGCCACCGGACAGGCGAACACTGAAGCTTTCTTT.

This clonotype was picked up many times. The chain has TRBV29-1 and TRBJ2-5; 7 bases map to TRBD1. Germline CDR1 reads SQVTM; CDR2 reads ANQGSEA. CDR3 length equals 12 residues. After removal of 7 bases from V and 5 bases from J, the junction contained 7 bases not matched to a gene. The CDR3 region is CSAGDSLETQYF. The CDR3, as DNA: TGCAGCGCCGGGGACAGCTTGGAGACCCAGTACTTC.

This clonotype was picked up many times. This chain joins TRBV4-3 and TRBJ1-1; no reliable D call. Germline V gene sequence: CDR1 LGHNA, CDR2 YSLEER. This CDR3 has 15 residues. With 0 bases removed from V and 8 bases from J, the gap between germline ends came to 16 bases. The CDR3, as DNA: TGCGCCAGCAGCCAAGATTGGACTCACGGAAAGGAAGCTTTCTTT. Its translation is CASSQDWTHGKEAFF.

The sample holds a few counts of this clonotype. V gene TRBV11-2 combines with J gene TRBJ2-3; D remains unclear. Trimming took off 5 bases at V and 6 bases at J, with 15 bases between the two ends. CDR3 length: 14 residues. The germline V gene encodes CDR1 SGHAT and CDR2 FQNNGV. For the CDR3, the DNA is TGTGCCAGCAGCCCCGCAGTCGAGTCGGATACGCAGTATTTT. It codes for CASSPAVESDTQYF.

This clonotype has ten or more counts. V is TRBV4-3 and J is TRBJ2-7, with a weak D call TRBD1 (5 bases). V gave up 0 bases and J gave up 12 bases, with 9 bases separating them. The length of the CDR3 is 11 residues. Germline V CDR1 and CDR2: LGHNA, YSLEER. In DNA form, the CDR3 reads TGCGCCAGCAGCCAAGACAGGGTTCCGTACTTC. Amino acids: CASSQDRVPYF.